This T cell receptor beta chain was found in a study of T cells in Graves' hyperthyroidism and ophthalmopathy. Findings of the study overall: Through a model of 13 V-J features, ophthalmopathy was separated from stable hyperthyroidism. For ophthalmopathy, model prediction preceded onset by a median about 6.2 months.

The V and J ends lost 3 bases and 2 bases respectively, with 13 bases between them. CDR3 length: 15 residues. Germline values: CDR1 LGHDT, CDR2 YNNKEL (reference sequence). Amplified TCR beta CDR3 regions derived from RNA transcripts. The HTBI set primed first-round TCR CDR3 RT-PCR. TCRdb recomputed calls from the multiplex PCR reads with MiXCR, one row per CDR3 protein. The data show hundreds of thousands of distinct CDR3 sequences, 20% seen once. About this clonotype itself: No antigen is known for it.

The chain recombines TRBV3-1 with TRBJ2-5; D is possibly TRBD1 or TRBD2 (7 bases each). Sequencing was carried out using blood. This sequence was found in a man between 25 and 39 years old with Graves' ophthalmopathy. As DNA, the CDR3 is TGTGCCAGCAGCCAGGGAGGGGGCGGGCAAGAGACCCAGTACTTC. This encodes CASSQGGGGQETQYF.